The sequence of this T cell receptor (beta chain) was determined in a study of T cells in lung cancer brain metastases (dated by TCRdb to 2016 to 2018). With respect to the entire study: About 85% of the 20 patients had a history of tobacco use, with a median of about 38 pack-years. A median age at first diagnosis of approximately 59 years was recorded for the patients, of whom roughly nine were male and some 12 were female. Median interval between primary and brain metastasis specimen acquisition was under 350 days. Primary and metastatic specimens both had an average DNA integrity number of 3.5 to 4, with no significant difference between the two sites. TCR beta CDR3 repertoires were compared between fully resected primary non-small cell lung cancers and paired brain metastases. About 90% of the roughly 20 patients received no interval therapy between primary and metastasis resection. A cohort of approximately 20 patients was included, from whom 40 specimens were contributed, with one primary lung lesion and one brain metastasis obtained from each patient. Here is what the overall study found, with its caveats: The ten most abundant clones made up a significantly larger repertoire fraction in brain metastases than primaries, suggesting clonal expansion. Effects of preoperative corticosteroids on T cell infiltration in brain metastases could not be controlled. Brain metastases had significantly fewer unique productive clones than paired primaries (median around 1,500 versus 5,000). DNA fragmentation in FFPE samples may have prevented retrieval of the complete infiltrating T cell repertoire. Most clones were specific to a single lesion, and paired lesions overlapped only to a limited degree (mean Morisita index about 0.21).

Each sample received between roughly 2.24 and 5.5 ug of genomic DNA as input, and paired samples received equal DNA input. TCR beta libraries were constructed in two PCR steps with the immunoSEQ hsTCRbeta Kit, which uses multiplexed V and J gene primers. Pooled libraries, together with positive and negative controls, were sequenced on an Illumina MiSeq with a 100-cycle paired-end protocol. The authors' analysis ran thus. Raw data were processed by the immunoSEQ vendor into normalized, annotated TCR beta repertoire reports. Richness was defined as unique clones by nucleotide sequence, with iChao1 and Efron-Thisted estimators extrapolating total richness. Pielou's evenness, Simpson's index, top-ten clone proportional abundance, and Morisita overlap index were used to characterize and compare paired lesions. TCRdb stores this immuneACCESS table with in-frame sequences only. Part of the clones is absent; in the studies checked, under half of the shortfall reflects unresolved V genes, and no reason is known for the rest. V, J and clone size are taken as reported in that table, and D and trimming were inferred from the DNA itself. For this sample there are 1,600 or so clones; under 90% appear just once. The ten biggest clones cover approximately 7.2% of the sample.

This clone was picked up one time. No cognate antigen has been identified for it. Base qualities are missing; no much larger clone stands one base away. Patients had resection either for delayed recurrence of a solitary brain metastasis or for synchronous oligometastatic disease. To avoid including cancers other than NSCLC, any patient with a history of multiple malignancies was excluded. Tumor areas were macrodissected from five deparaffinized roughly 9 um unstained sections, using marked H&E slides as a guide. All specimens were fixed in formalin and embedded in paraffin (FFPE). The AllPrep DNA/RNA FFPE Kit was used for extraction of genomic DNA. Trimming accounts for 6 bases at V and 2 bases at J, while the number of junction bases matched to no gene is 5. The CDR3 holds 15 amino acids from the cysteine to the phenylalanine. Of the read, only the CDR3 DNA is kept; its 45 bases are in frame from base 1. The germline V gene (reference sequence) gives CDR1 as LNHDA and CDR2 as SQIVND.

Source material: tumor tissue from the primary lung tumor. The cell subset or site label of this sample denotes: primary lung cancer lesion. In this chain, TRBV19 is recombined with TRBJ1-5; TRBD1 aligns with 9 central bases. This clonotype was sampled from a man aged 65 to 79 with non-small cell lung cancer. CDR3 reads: CASSRDRVRNQPQHF. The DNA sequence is TGTGCCAGTAGCCGGGACAGGGTTCGCAATCAGCCCCAGCATTTT.